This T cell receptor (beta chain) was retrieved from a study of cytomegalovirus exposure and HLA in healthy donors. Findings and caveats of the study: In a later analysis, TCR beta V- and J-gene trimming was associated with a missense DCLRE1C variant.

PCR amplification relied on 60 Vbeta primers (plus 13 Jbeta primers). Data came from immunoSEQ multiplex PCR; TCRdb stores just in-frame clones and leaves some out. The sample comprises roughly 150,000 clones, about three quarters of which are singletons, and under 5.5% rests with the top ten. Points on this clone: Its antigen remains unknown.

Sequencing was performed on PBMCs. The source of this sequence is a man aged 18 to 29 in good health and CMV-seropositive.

The CDR3 coding sequence is TGTGCCAGCAGGTTGTCCGGGACTACCTACAATGAGCAGTTCTTC. Protein: CASRLSGTTYNEQFF. This rearrangement joins TRBV6-1 to TRBJ2-1; 7 bases match TRBD2. Germline loops: CDR1 MNHNS, CDR2 SASEGT. This CDR3 comprises 15 residues. V shed 6 bases, J shed 2 bases, and the junction held 7 bases outside the gene matches.